This is a list of T cell receptor beta chains from one sample in a study of T cell changes during pregnancy in multiple sclerosis. Sequencing used immunoSEQ multiplex PCR; TCRdb keeps in-frame clones, though not all of them. In the table there are roughly 42,000 clones, 75% to 95% of which are singletons. The material was CD4+ T cells from peripheral blood mononuclear cells, obtained in the second trimester of pregnancy. Receptors originate from a female donor in good health, enrolled as a control in a pregnancy study. The CDR3 runs from the conserved cysteine through the conserved F or W. A D gene is named only where the DNA matches it firmly. Clone size is given for some rows only: seen once, a few or many times, or a class if the clone is expanded.

. | TRBJ1-1 | TRBV18 | . | CASSLKSNTEAFF | TGTGCCAGCTCACTTAAATCGAACACTGAAGCTTTCTTT
. | TRBJ2-2 | TRBV18 | . | CASSLLGGPNTGELFF | TGTGCCAGCTCCCTCCTGGGGGGGCCCAACACCGGGGAGCTGTTTTTT
. | TRBJ2-3 | TRBV28 | TRBD1 | CASSRRTGYTDTQYF | TGTGCCAGCAGCCGCAGGACAGGATACACAGATACGCAGTATTTT
once | TRBJ1-1 | TRBV5-1 | . | CASSLAPVNTEAFF | TGCGCCAGCAGCTTGGCCCCAGTGAACACTGAAGCTTTCTTT
few | TRBJ1-2 | TRBV4-1 | . | CASSHTGNYGYTF | TGCGCCAGCAGCCATACGGGGAACTATGGCTACACCTTC
. | TRBJ2-3 | TRBV4-3 | . | CASSQSDSGTDTQYF | TGCGCCAGCAGCCAATCAGACTCAGGGACAGATACGCAGTATTTT
. | TRBJ2-1 | TRBV5-4 | TRBD2 | CASGLAGGLDEQFF | TGTGCCAGCGGACTAGCGGGGGGACTAGATGAGCAGTTCTTC
. | TRBJ2-7 | TRBV6-5 | TRBD1 | CASTPGGPYEQYF | TGTGCCAGCACCCCAGGGGGCCCTTACGAGCAGTACTTC
. | TRBJ2-1 | TRBV18 | TRBD2 | CASSPRPSGGPNEQFF | TGTGCCAGCTCACCACGGCCTAGCGGGGGACCCAATGAGCAGTTCTTC
few | TRBJ2-7 | TRBV5-6 | . | CASSSGFRGDEQYF | TGTGCCAGCAGCTCCGGGTTCCGCGGAGACGAGCAGTACTTC
. | TRBJ1-2 | TRBV15 | . | CATSRAEADGYTF | TGTGCCACCAGCAGAGCGGAGGCGGATGGCTACACCTTC
. | TRBJ2-3 | TRBV11-2 | . | CASSPARGTQYF | TGTGCCAGCAGCCCCGCCCGCGGAACGCAGTATTTT
. | TRBJ1-3 | TRBV7-2 | . | CASSTQGQGNTIYF | TGTGCCAGCAGCACACAGGGACAAGGAAACACCATATATTTT
. | TRBJ2-1 | TRBV5-1 | . | CASSLALGNEQFF | TGCGCCAGCAGCTTGGCACTAGGGAATGAGCAGTTCTTC
. | TRBJ1-2 | TRBV5-8 | TRBD1 | CASSLTGAQSYGYTF | TGTGCCAGCAGCTTGACAGGGGCCCAGTCCTATGGCTACACCTTC
. | TRBJ1-5 | TRBV7-8 | . | CASSPPGRQGQQPQHF | TGTGCCAGCAGCCCGCCAGGGAGGCAGGGCCAACAGCCCCAGCATTTT
. | TRBJ2-7 | TRBV19 | TRBD1 | CASSVSGTGIYEQYF | TGTGCCAGTAGTGTATCCGGGACAGGGATCTACGAGCAGTACTTC
. | TRBJ2-3 | TRBV9 | TRBD1 | CASSTGTGPTDTQYF | TGTGCCAGCAGCACGGGGACAGGTCCCACAGATACGCAGTATTTT
few | TRBJ2-2 | TRBV10-3 | TRBD1 | CAIRTAGTGMNTGELFF | TGTGCCATCAGGACAGCCGGGACAGGGATGAACACCGGGGAGCTGTTTTTT
. | TRBJ1-2 | TRBV18 | . | CASSPDRADYGYTF | TGTGCCAGCTCACCAGACCGTGCGGACTATGGCTACACCTTC
. | TRBJ2-1 | TRBV11-2 | TRBD2 | CASSLWTSGIKKRGNEQFF | TGTGCCAGCAGCCTTTGGACTAGCGGAATCAAAAAGAGGGGGAATGAGCAGTTCTTC
. | TRBJ2-1 | TRBV19 | TRBD2 | CASTIGGLAGLNEQFF | TGTGCCAGTACCATAGGGGGACTAGCCGGTCTCAATGAGCAGTTCTTC
. | TRBJ2-3 | TRBV6-6 | . | CASSWLAEGTDTQYF | TGTGCCAGCAGTTGGTTGGCTGAAGGCACAGATACGCAGTATTTT
. | TRBJ2-7 | TRBV19 | TRBD1 | CASRTGTGVAYEQYF | TGTGCCAGCAGAACTGGTACAGGGGTTGCCTACGAGCAGTACTTC
. | TRBJ2-1 | TRBV28 | TRBD2 | CASSFLGTSAHNEQFF | TGTGCCAGCAGTTTCTTAGGGACTAGCGCGCACAATGAGCAGTTCTTC
. | TRBJ2-7 | TRBV10-1 | TRBD1 | CASSAGQTIYEQYF | TGCGCCAGCAGTGCGGGACAGACAATTTACGAGCAGTACTTC
. | TRBJ1-5 | TRBV28 | . | CAIVQGSNQPQHF | TGTGCCATCGTACAGGGTAGCAATCAGCCCCAGCATTTT